This T cell receptor beta chain was sequenced in a study of Ad26.COV2.S vaccination and SARS-CoV-2 variants. Treatment denoted: over 15 received Ad26.COV2.S at low or high dose, single or two shots; roughly 5 received placebo; per-sample allocation not given. Sampling occurred on day 63 after the first vaccine or placebo injection. Method: immunoSEQ multiplex PCR; TCRdb's copy keeps in-frame clones and lacks some. The sample includes hundreds of thousands of clones, more than 80% seen only once; the top ten take roughly 1.5%. Germline CDR1 is LGHDT and CDR2 is YNNKEL (reference sequence). The V segment lost 1 base and the J segment 6 bases; nucleotides outside the gene matches: 4. There are 15 residues in the CDR3. Points on this clone: The antigen is unknown.

Notes on the study in general: Compared with placebo recipients, vaccine recipients had higher spike-specific TCR breadth. Marked by substantial breadth, spike-specific CD8+ and CD4+ T cell responses were reportedly seen after vaccination.

Sequenced material: peripheral blood, taken in a trial of Ad26.COV2.S vaccine versus placebo. This sequence was found in a person aged 18-65 years who received the Ad26.COV2.S COVID-19 vaccine or a placebo. This chain joins TRBV3-1 (or the pseudogene TRBV3-2) and TRBJ2-3; 10 nucleotides align to TRBD2. This chain's CDR3 is CASSQVLAGPDTQYF. The CDR3 nucleotides read TGTGCCAGCAGCCAAGTACTAGCGGGGCCTGATACGCAGTATTTT.